This T cell receptor (beta chain) was identified in a study of blood T cell repertoires in COVID-19. Whole-study context: Material from acute and convalescent COVID-19 was sourced from the United States, Italy and Spain. From T cells, B-cell-depleted T cells, or PBMCs came the material, which was cDNA or gDNA.

Source study methods: Reference gene primer amplification gave nucleated cell count estimates. Libraries were prepared by immunoSEQ multiplex PCR; TCRdb keeps only in-frame clonotypes and omits some of them. V and J calls and clone size follow that table, whereas D and trimming were derived from the DNA. The sample has around 280,000 clones; around 90% are singletons. Sequencing was carried out using peripheral blood. This receptor was obtained from a man between 65 and 85 years old with acute or convalescent COVID-19.

CDR3 residues: CASSFLQGEGEAFF. The CDR3 nucleotides read TGTGCCAGCAGCTTTTTACAGGGGGAAGGTGAAGCTTTCTTT. The chain couples TRBV7-2 to TRBJ1-1, with TRBD1 matching over 8 bases. This CDR3 is built from 14 residues. V dropped 3 bases and J dropped 7; count of bases not matched to a gene: 7. The germline CDR1 and CDR2 sequences are SGHTA and FQGNSA.